This T cell receptor (beta chain) was observed in a study of CD8+CD57+ T cells in acquired aplastic anemia. The sample holds a few counts of this clonotype. Genomic DNA, the template, was used for profiling of the TCR beta VDJ and CDR3. One entry per CDR3 protein, called by TCRdb with MiXCR from the reads. The repertoire holds some 180,000 distinct CDR3 sequences, with 55% to 65% as singletons. By flow cytometry, patients selected for sequencing had shown an expansion of CD8+CD57+ cells. V lost 7 bases and J 5 bases, leaving 14 bases between the germline ends. The CDR3 is made up of 13 amino acids. Looked up from germline, CDR1 is LNHDA and CDR2 is SQIVND (reference sequence).

V and J are TRBV19 and TRBJ1-1, with TRBD1 as a possible D gene (5 bases). The TCR was taken from a human donor with aplastic anemia. The sample comprised sorted CD4+, CD8+, or CD8+CD57+ T cells (not recorded which) from PBMCs. The CDR3 sequence: CASIPGLGTEAFF. DNA of the CDR3: TGTGCCAGTATCCCGGGGCTGGGGACTGAAGCTTTCTTT.